This T cell receptor beta chain was obtained from a study of cytomegalovirus exposure and HLA in healthy donors. Study information: Some 200 million T cells yielded 120 million or so unique TCR beta sequences, as an earlier analysis found. Study-level results: Using the classifier, cytomegalovirus status was reportedly diagnosed with high specificity and sensitivity. Within a later analysis, the majority of CMV-associated TCR beta chains appeared HLA-restricted. Several of the most significant clusters were apparently associated with common viral pathogens in a later analysis.

The ends were cut back, 5 bases at V and 0 bases at J, with 19 bases in the middle. Per the germline V gene, CDR1 is SGHVS and CDR2 is FQNEAQ. The CDR3 sequence is 17 residues long. With 60 Vbeta and 13 Jbeta primers, the PCR was carried out. Sequenced by immunoSEQ multiplex PCR; TCRdb stores in-frame clones only, minus some. The top ten hold about 2% of the sample, which has under 200,000 clones, 70% to 90% seen once. This clone has only one observation. Its antigen remains unidentified. Sequencing was performed on PBMCs. The TCR comes from a woman aged 50 to 60 in good health and CMV-seronegative. V gene TRBV7-8 combines with J gene TRBJ1-1; tentative D call: TRBD1 (5 bases). CDR3 DNA: TGTGCCAGCAGCCTTTACCAACAACAGGAGATGAACACTGAAGCTTTCTTT. This codes for CASSLYQQQEMNTEAFF.